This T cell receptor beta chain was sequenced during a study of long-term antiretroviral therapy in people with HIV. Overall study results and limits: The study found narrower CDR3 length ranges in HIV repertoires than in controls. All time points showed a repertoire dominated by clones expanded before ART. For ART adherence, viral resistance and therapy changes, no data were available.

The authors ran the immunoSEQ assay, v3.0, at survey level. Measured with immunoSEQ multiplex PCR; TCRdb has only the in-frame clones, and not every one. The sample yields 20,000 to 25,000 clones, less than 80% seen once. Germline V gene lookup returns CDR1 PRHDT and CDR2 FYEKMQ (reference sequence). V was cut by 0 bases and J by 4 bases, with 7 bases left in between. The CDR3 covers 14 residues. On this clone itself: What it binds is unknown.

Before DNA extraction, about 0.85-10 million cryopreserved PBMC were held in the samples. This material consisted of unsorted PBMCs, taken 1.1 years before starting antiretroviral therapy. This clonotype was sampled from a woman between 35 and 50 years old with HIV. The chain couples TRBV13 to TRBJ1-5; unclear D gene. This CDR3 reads CASSLGGANQPQHF. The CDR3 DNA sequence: TGTGCCAGCAGCTTAGGGGGCGCTAATCAGCCCCAGCATTTT.